This T cell receptor beta chain comes out of a study of cytomegalovirus exposure and HLA in healthy donors. Whole-study results and caveats: Earlier findings revealed that most TCR beta V segments proved productive either about 87% or about 30% of the time. As a later analysis showed, several of the most significant clusters appeared to be linked to common viral pathogens. Researchers counted 164 TCR beta chains as cytomegalovirus-associated.

In the case of this clone: Its antigen is not known.

This CDR3 comprises 15 residues. Per germline, CDR1 SGHNT and CDR2 YYREEE (reference sequence). PCR used 60 Vbeta primers and 13 Jbeta primers. Original analysis: In a later analysis, of 84 million or so unique beta chains, around 9.9 million appeared in at least two donors. Some clones are missing from TCRdb's copy, which holds only in-frame ones; the method was immunoSEQ multiplex PCR. V and J calls and clone size come straight from that table; D and trimming were deduced from the DNA. The sample has fewer than 150,000 clones, around three quarters seen once; the top ten hold around 5.2%. This TCR came from a middle-aged man in good health and CMV-seropositive. The gene calls are TRBV5-4 and TRBJ2-5; 10 nucleotides match TRBD2. Matching the DNA end better, TRBJ2-7 makes the J call doubtful. Material for sequencing was PBMCs. The CDR3 coding sequence is TGTGCCAGCAGCTGGGGATCTAGCGGGAGCTCCGAGCAGTACTTC. Protein: CASSWGSSGSSEQYF.